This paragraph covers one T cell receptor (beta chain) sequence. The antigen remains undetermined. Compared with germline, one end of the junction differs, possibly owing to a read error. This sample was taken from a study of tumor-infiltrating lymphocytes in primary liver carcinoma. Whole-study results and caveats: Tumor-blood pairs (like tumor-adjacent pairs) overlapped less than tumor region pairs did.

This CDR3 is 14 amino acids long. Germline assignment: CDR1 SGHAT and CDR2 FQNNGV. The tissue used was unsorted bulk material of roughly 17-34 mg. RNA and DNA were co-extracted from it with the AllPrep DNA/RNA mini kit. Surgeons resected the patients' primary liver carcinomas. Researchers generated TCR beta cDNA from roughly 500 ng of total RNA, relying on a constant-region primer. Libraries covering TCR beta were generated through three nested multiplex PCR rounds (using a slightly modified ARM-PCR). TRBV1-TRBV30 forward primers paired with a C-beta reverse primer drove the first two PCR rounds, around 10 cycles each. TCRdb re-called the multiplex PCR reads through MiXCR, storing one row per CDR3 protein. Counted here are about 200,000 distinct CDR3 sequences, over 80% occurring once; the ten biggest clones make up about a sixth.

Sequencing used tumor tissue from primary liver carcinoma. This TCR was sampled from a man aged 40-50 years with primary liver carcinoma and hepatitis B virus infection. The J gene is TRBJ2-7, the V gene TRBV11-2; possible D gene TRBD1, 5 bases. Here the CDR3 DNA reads TGTGACAGCTGCCCTAACAGGAACTCCTACGAGCAGTACTTC. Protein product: CDSCPNRNSYEQYF.